The present T cell receptor (beta chain) was sequenced within a study of blood T cell repertoires in COVID-19 (dated by TCRdb to about 2020). Study-wide context: Samples covering the acute and convalescent phases of COVID-19 were provided by collaborators in the United States, Italy and Spain. The prospective study material was composed of cDNA or gDNA derived from T cells, B-cell-depleted T cells, or PBMCs. Subjects who had been exposed to COVID-19, were actively infected with it, or had recovered from it provided the deeply sampled blood TCRbeta repertoires that made up the dataset. The repertoires were released in a freely available public database meant as a resource for research on the immune response to SARS-CoV-2. The samples were drawn from the first 160 participants of the ongoing ImmuneRACE study and from 950 to 1,500 subjects provided by 6 global collaborators. Sample metadata almost always included a de-identified subject ID, COVID-19 status, age in years and sex. HLA class I and class II types, where available, came from metadata supplied by the sample provider rather than from assay-based typing. What the study reported, not specific to this receptor: The quantity of clinical and demographic metadata differed by source and by participant and was supplied without curation.

At the junction V is shortened by 3 bases and J by 5 bases, with 10 bases in between. From the cysteine up to the phenylalanine, the CDR3 has a length of 14 residues. The entry retains the CDR3 DNA only, 42 bases that are in frame from base 1. In the germline V gene, CDR1 corresponds to ENHRY and CDR2 to SYGVKD. Collaborating institutions collected whole blood in K2EDTA tubes following their own protocols. For TCRbeta analysis, collaborator samples were shipped as frozen whole blood, as isolated PBMCs, or as DNA extracted from either sample type. For this clone: What antigen it recognizes has not been identified. No much larger clone is present one base from it, and per-base qualities are unavailable.

TCRbeta CDR3 regions were amplified from genomic DNA using the immunoSEQ Assay, a bias-controlled multiplex PCR. The authors' pipeline ran thus. Nucleated cell counts per sample were estimated from amplification of reference gene primers within the assay. To quantify the absolute abundance of each unique TCRbeta CDR3 rearrangement, sequence reads were collapsed and filtered. For each sample, productive Simpson clonality was calculated as the square root of Simpson's diversity index over productive rearrangements. TCRdb obtained this table from immuneACCESS and retained in-frame rearrangements with V and J assigned. These tables miss some clones; where compared with another copy, unresolved V genes account for less than half of the shortfall, and the remainder is unexplained. V, J and clone size are taken as reported in that table, and D and trimming were inferred from the DNA itself. Across this sample there are 97,000 or so clones, with 90% seen only once. Together, the top ten hold 1.7% of the sample.

The sequencing sample was made of peripheral blood. The V and J genes are TRBV10-3 and TRBJ1-4; a tentative D match to TRBD1 spans 6 bases. The sequence came from a man aged 55 to 70 with acute or convalescent COVID-19. CDR3 protein: CAISETGQNEKLFF. At the DNA level, the sequence is TGTGCCATCAGTGAAACGGGACAAAATGAAAAACTGTTTTTT.